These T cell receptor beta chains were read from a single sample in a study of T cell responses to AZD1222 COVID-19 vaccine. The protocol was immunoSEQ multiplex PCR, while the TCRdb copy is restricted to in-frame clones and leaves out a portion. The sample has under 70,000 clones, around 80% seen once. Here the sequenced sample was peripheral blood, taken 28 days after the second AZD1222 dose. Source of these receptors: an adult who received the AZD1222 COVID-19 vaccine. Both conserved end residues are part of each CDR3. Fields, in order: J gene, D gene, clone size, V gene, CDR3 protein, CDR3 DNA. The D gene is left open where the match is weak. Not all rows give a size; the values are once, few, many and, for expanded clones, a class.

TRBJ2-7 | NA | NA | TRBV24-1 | CATSVQGGEQYF | TGTGCCACCAGTGTACAGGGTGGCGAGCAGTACTTC
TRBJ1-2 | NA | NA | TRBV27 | CASSFSRVSYGYTF | TGTGCCAGCAGTTTTTCGAGGGTCAGCTATGGCTACACCTTC
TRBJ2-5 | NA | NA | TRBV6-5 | CASSPGWTQETQYF | TGTGCCAGCAGTCCCGGTTGGACCCAAGAGACCCAGTACTTC
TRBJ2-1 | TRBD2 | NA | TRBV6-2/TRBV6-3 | CASSWLGSGGPYNEQFF | TGTGCCAGCAGTTGGCTTGGTAGCGGGGGCCCCTACAATGAGCAGTTCTTC
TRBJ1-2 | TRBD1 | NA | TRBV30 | CAWSAGQGGARFYGYTF | TGTGCCTGGAGTGCCGGACAGGGCGGGGCCCGATTCTATGGCTACACCTTC
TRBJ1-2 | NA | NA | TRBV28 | CASISSVSYGYTF | TGTGCCAGCATTTCTTCGGTCAGCTATGGCTACACCTTC
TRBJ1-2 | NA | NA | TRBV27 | CASSFTPHNYGYTF | TGTGCCAGCAGTTTTACTCCTCACAACTATGGCTACACCTTC
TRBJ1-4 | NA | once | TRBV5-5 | CASSTTPGALGEKLFF | TGTGCCAGCAGCACGACTCCCGGGGCTCTCGGGGAAAAACTGTTTTTT
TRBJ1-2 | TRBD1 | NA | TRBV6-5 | CAGKRQGVDGYTF | TGTGCCGGAAAGCGGCAGGGGGTTGATGGCTACACCTTC
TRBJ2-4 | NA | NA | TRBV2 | CARSDTVAKNIQYF | TGTGCCAGGTCCGATACGGTGGCCAAAAACATTCAGTACTTC
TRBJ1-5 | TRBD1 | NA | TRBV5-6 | CASSSDGTGNQPQHF | TGTGCCAGCAGCTCCGACGGGACAGGCAATCAGCCCCAGCATTTT
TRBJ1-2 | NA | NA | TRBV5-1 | CASSGDGGNYGYTF | TGCGCCAGCAGCGGGGATGGGGGAAACTATGGCTACACCTTC
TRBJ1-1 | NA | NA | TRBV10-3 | CAISDYGTPGTEAFF | TGTGCCATCAGTGATTACGGGACCCCGGGCACTGAAGCTTTCTTT
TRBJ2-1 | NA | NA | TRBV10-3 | CAISEGRVNEQFF | TGTGCCATCAGTGAAGGTCGGGTCAATGAGCAGTTCTTC
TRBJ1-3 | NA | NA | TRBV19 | CASTLGTYGNTIYF | TGTGCCAGTACCCTAGGGACCTACGGAAACACCATATATTTT
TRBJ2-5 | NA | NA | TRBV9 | CASSEAGAETQYF | TGTGCCAGCAGCGAGGCAGGGGCAGAGACCCAGTACTTC
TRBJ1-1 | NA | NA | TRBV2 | CASSVATWTEAFF | TGTGCCAGCAGTGTGGCGACGTGGACTGAAGCTTTCTTT
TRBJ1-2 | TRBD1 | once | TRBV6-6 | CASSRDSSFNFYGYTF | TGTGCCAGCAGTCGGGACAGTTCCTTTAATTTCTATGGCTACACCTTC
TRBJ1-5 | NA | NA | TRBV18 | CASSEGGALQPQHF | TGTGCCAGCTCCGAGGGGGGGGCTCTTCAGCCCCAGCATTTT
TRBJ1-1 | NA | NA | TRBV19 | CASSMVGTNTEAFF | TGTGCCAGTAGTATGGTCGGGACCAACACTGAAGCTTTCTTT
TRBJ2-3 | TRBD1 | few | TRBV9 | CASSVSGTGFTDTQYF | TGTGCCAGCAGCGTGTCTGGGACAGGGTTCACAGATACGCAGTATTTT
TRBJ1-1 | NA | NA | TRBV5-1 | CASSLSGRGNTEAFF | TGCGCCAGCAGCTTGTCAGGCAGGGGGAACACTGAAGCTTTCTTT
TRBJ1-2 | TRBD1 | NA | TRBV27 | CASSPTGARGYGYTF | TGTGCCAGCAGTCCGACAGGGGCTCGCGGCTATGGCTACACCTTC
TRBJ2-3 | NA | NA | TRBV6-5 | CASSYRQFSSTDTQYF | TGTGCCAGCAGTTACAGACAGTTCTCTAGCACAGATACGCAGTATTTT
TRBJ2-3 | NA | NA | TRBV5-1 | CASMEVKRTDTQYF | TGCGCCAGCATGGAGGTAAAGCGCACAGATACGCAGTATTTT
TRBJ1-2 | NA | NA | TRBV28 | CASKGGAGGGYTF | TGTGCCAGCAAGGGCGGGGCCGGCGGCGGCTACACCTTC
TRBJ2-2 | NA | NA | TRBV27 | CASTLRGNTGELFF | TGTGCCAGCACCCTACGGGGGAACACCGGGGAGCTGTTTTTT
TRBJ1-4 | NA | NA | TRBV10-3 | CAISDEAGEKLFF | TGTGCCATCAGTGACGAAGCTGGGGAAAAACTGTTTTTT
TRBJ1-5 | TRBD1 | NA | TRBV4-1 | CASNTGGYSNQPQHF | TGCGCCAGCAACACAGGGGGCTACAGCAATCAGCCCCAGCATTTT
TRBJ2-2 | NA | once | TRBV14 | CASSQDPGALPGELFF | TGTGCCAGCAGCCAAGATCCAGGGGCGCTCCCCGGGGAGCTGTTTTTT
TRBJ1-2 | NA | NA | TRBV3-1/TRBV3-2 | CASSHRDASFGYTF | TGTGCCAGCAGCCACCGGGATGCCTCGTTCGGCTACACCTTC
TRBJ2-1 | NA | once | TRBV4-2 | CASSPPGVMAYNEQFF | TGTGCCAGCAGCCCGCCGGGGGTCATGGCCTACAATGAGCAGTTCTTC
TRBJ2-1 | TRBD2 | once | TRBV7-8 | CASSRREVGNEQFF | TGTGCCAGCAGTAGGCGGGAGGTGGGCAATGAGCAGTTCTTC
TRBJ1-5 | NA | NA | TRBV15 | CATSSQRYSNQPQHF | TGTGCCACCAGCAGCCAGAGGTATAGCAATCAGCCCCAGCATTTT
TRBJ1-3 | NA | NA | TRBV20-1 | CSASDGGNTIYF | TGCAGTGCTAGTGACGGAGGAAACACCATATATTTT
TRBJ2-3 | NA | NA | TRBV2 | CASRGLASTDTQYF | TGTGCCAGCAGGGGTCTGGCGAGCACAGATACGCAGTATTTT
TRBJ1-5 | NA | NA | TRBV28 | CASLPADQQGNQPQHF | TGTGCCAGCCTTCCTGCGGATCAACAGGGAAATCAGCCCCAGCATTTT
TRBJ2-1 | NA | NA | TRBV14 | CASSPLATYNEQFF | TGTGCCAGCAGCCCCCTAGCGACCTACAATGAGCAGTTCTTC
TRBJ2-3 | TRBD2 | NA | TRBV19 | CASRGLAGDTQYF | TGTGCCAGTAGGGGACTAGCGGGAGATACGCAGTATTTT
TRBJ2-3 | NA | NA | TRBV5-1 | CASSLEFTDTQYF | TGCGCCAGCAGCTTGGAGTTCACAGATACGCAGTATTTT
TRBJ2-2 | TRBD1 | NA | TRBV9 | CASSVDNRGRTGELFF | TGTGCCAGCAGCGTAGATAACAGGGGTCGTACCGGGGAGCTGTTTTTT
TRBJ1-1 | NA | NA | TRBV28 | CASSPARAGWNTEAFF | TGTGCCAGCAGTCCCGCGCGGGCAGGGTGGAACACTGAAGCTTTCTTT
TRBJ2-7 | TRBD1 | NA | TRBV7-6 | CASSSFNRGIGHEQYF | TGTGCCAGCAGCTCCTTTAACAGGGGAATTGGGCACGAGCAGTACTTC
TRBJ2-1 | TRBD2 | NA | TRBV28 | CASSVPGLAGVNEQFF | TGTGCCAGCAGTGTACCGGGACTAGCGGGAGTTAATGAGCAGTTCTTC
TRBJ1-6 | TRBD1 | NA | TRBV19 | CASSMEGTGRTYNSPLHF | TGTGCCAGTAGTATGGAGGGGACAGGGCGGACCTATAATTCACCCCTCCACTTT
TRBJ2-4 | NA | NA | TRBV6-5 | CASILGNIQYF | TGTGCCAGTATACTGGGAAACATTCAGTACTTC
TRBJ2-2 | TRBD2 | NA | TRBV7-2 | CATSRGGAFGELFF | TGTGCCACCAGCCGCGGGGGGGCGTTCGGGGAGCTGTTTTTT
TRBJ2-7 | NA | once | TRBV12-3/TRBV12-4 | CASSFQGYEQYF | TGTGCCAGCAGTTTTCAGGGGTACGAGCAGTACTTC
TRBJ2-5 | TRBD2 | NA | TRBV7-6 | CASSRGLAGAETQYF | TGTGCCAGCAGCCGGGGACTAGCGGGAGCAGAGACCCAGTACTTC
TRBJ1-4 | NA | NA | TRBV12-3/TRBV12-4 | CASSDRVKLFF | TGTGCCAGCAGTGACCGGGTAAAACTGTTTTTT
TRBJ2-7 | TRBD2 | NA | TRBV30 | CAWSVGGYEQYF | TGTGCCTGGAGTGTGGGGGGGTACGAGCAGTACTTC
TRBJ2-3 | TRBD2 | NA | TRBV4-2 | CASSPRTSGATDTQYF | TGTGCCAGCAGCCCCCGGACTAGCGGGGCCACAGATACGCAGTATTTT
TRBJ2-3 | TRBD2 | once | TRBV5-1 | CASSFSGGLPDTQYF | TGCGCCAGCAGTTTCTCGGGGGGGCTCCCAGATACGCAGTATTTT